The next 20 T cell receptor beta chains were all read from a single sample in a study of pediatric ulcerative colitis. The protocol was immunoSEQ multiplex PCR, while the TCRdb copy is restricted to in-frame clones and leaves out a portion. The data contain 35,000 to 45,000 clones, 60% to 85% of them singletons. Rectal tissue came from one to two pinch biopsies taken at colonoscopy. Material: gut tissue. Receptors were obtained from a boy between 10 and 17 years old with severe ulcerative colitis.

This chain connects TRBV11-2 to TRBJ2-2; TRBD1 might be the D (6 bases). Per the germline V gene, CDR1 is SGHAT and CDR2 is FQNNGV. The CDR3 contains 15 residues. Trimming left V 3 bases short and J 1 base short, with 9 bases between. The chain's CDR3 is CASSFIGGNTGELFF. The CDR3 coding sequence is TGTGCCAGCAGCTTTATAGGGGGGAACACCGGGGAGCTGTTTTTT.

The chain uses TRBV10-3 and TRBJ1-1; 7 nucleotides line up with TRBD1. The CDR3 is 17 residues long. CDR1 is ENHRY, CDR2 SYGVKD, per germline. V was clipped by 3 bases and J by 0 bases; unmatched bases: 10. CDR3 in DNA: TGTGCCATCAGTGAAGGGTGGGAGGGGGCCCTGAACACTGAAGCTTTCTTT. Translating it yields CAISEGWEGALNTEAFF.

This chain joins TRBV2 and TRBJ1-6; D remains unclear. The V end lost 2 bases, the J end lost 8 bases, and 16 bases lay between the germline ends. CDR1 and CDR2 from the germline V gene are SNHLY and FYNNEI. This CDR3 has 16 amino acids. CDR3 DNA: TGTGCCAGCAGTGAACGGGGTCGACAACTGTATTCACCCCTCCACTTT. This encodes CASSERGRQLYSPLHF.

The V call is TRBV7-9, the J call TRBJ1-4, with D hard to call. Germline V gene lookup returns CDR1 SEHNR and CDR2 FQNEAQ (reference sequence). This CDR3 comprises 13 residues. Trimming took off 5 bases at V and 4 bases at J, with 8 bases between the two ends. CDR3 region: CASSQEYNEKLFF. CDR3 coding DNA: TGTGCCAGCAGCCAGGAGTATAATGAAAAACTGTTTTTT. Supplemented by reference TRBV7-9 and TRBJ1-4, the full variable domain reads DTGVSQNPRHKITKRGQNVTFRCDPISEHNRLYWYRQTLGQGPEFLTYFQNEAQLEKSRLLSDRFSAERPKGSFSTLEIQRTEQGDSAMYLCASSQEYNEKLFFGSGTQLSVL.

This clone was seen only a few times. The CDR3 region is CASRMDRSNTEAFF. In DNA form, the CDR3 reads TGTGCCAGCAGAATGGACAGATCGAACACTGAAGCTTTCTTT. The rearrangement links TRBV2 to TRBJ1-1; TRBD1 is a possible D gene (6 bases). The CDR3 is made up of 14 amino acids. V was pared by 6 bases and J by 1 base, with 12 bases between. Germline loops: CDR1 SNHLY, CDR2 FYNNEI.

This chain uses TRBV7-6 with TRBJ2-1; D gene ambiguous. Germline V CDR1 and CDR2: SGHVS, FNYEAQ. This CDR3 spans 13 amino acids. V lost 5 bases and J 2 bases, leaving 7 bases between the germline ends. This CDR3 reads CASSPGPYNEQFF. The DNA for the CDR3 is TGTGCCAGCAGCCCCGGTCCCTACAATGAGCAGTTCTTC.

This sequence joins TRBV5-4 and TRBJ1-5; possible D gene TRBD1, 6 bases. V was cut by 4 bases and J by 2 bases, with 25 bases left in between. The germline gives CDR1 SGHNT, CDR2 YYREEE (reference sequence). The CDR3 loop spans 19 amino acids. Here the CDR3 reads CASSPRLGWGAGGNQPQHF. The DNA of the CDR3 is TGTGCCAGCAGCCCGCGTTTAGGATGGGGGGCCGGGGGCAATCAGCCCCAGCATTTT.

This clone was detected only a few times. The gene calls are TRBV7-9 and TRBJ1-1; no clear D gene. Germline CDR1 and CDR2: SEHNR and FQNEAQ (reference sequence). CDR3 length equals 14 residues. V gave up 5 bases and J gave up 4 bases, with 14 bases separating them. The CDR3 reads CASSHGRSSTEAFF. CDR3 DNA: TGTGCCAGCAGCCACGGACGGTCGAGCACTGAAGCTTTCTTT.

This clone was seen a few times. The V gene is TRBV5-1, the J gene TRBJ1-2, with 10 bases matching TRBD1. The CDR3 has 15 residues. The germline V gene has CDR1 SGHRS and CDR2 YFSETQ. Trimming took 5 bases from V and 2 from J; bases not matched to a gene: 6. The CDR3 sequence is CASRPPGQGNYGYTF. The CDR3 coding sequence is TGCGCCAGCAGACCGCCGGGACAGGGGAACTATGGCTACACCTTC. The variable domain in full, completed from reference TRBV5-1 and TRBJ1-2, reads KAGVTQTPRYLIKTRGQQVTLSCSPISGHRSVSWYQQTPGQGLQFLFEYFSETQRNKGNFPGRFSGRQFSNSRSEMNVSTLELGDSALYLCASRPPGQGNYGYTFGSGTRLTVV.

A few counts support this clone. This CDR3 reads CASSLEGNSGNTIYF. The CDR3 DNA reads TGCGCCAGCAGCTTGGAGGGCAACTCTGGAAACACCATATATTTT. The V and J genes are TRBV5-1 and TRBJ1-3; D is uncertain. CDR3 length: 15 amino acids. Germline V gene sequence: CDR1 SGHRS, CDR2 YFSETQ. V dropped 0 bases and J dropped 0 bases, with 7 bases sitting between them. Drawing the rest from reference TRBV5-1 and TRBJ1-3, the complete variable domain is KAGVTQTPRYLIKTRGQQVTLSCSPISGHRSVSWYQQTPGQGLQFLFEYFSETQRNKGNFPGRFSGRQFSNSRSEMNVSTLELGDSALYLCASSLEGNSGNTIYFGEGSWLTVV.

This clone is a singleton in its sample. This chain's CDR3 is CASSSIVGGTEAFF. The CDR3 nucleotides read TGTGCCAGCAGCTCTATAGTAGGAGGCACTGAAGCTTTCTTT. The rearrangement uses TRBV5-6 and TRBJ1-1; D not certain. The length of the CDR3 is 14 residues. V gave up 3 bases and J gave up 4 bases, with 13 bases separating them. Germline loops: CDR1 SGHDT, CDR2 YYEEEE.

The sample holds a few counts of this clone. V gene TRBV19 combines with J gene TRBJ2-7; D might be TRBD1 or TRBD2, each matching 6 bases. CDR3 length: 16 amino acids. From germline, CDR1 is LNHDA and CDR2 SQIVND (reference sequence). Trimming left V 4 bases short and J 3 bases short, with 19 bases between. The CDR3 coding sequence is TGTGCCAGTAGTAGGTCGCAAGGGGGGCCTGTCTACGAGCAGTACTTC. It encodes CASSRSQGGPVYEQYF.

The chain has TRBV6-1 and TRBJ1-1; D ambiguous. Germline V gene lookup returns CDR1 MNHNS and CDR2 SASEGT. Trimming shortened V by 2 bases and J by 6 bases, and 13 bases separated the two germline ends. This CDR3 comprises 14 residues. The CDR3 region has the DNA TGTGCCAGCAGTGAAATGCTGGGTGGTGCTGAAGCTTTCTTT. This translates into CASSEMLGGAEAFF.

V gene TRBV6-1 combines with J gene TRBJ2-1, with 9 bases that match TRBD1. With V trimmed by 4 bases and J by 7 bases, 5 bases remained unmatched. The CDR3 runs to 14 residues. From germline, CDR1 is MNHNS and CDR2 SASEGT. The CDR3 DNA follows: TGTGCCAGCAGTGGGGCGACAGGGGGAAATGAGCAGTTCTTC. It encodes CASSGATGGNEQFF.

The sample holds one count of this clone. The gene calls are TRBV28 and TRBJ1-1, with D tentatively TRBD1 (5 bases). The length of the CDR3 is 15 residues. The V gene lost 4 bases and the J gene lost 1 base, with 13 bases spanning the gap. Germline values: CDR1 MDHEN, CDR2 SYDVKM. CDR3 residues: CASSSAGTKNTEAFF. The DNA of the CDR3 is TGTGCCAGCAGTTCCGCGGGGACCAAGAACACTGAAGCTTTCTTT.

V usage is TRBV20-1 and J usage is TRBJ2-7; D is undetermined. CDR3 length: 11 amino acids. V lost 5 bases, J lost 5 bases, and 10 bases lay in between. Germline V CDR1 and CDR2: DFQATT, SNEGSKA (reference sequence). The CDR3 sequence is CSAPWTHEQYF. The CDR3 bases are TGCAGTGCTCCCTGGACGCACGAGCAGTACTTC.

The J gene is TRBJ2-3, the V gene TRBV9, with a weak D call TRBD2 (5 bases). The germline gives CDR1 SGDLS, CDR2 YYNGEE. V was shortened by 0 bases and J by 4 bases, with 15 bases between the two germline ends. The CDR3 covers 16 residues. The CDR3 reads CASSVGGSSVPDTQYF. DNA of the CDR3: TGTGCCAGCAGCGTAGGAGGGTCTAGTGTCCCAGATACGCAGTATTTT.

The V gene is TRBV30, the J gene TRBJ1-6; D unclear. The CDR3 length is 15 residues. V lost 3 bases, J lost 6 bases, and 15 bases lay in between. Germline V gives CDR1 GTSNPN, CDR2 SVGIG (reference sequence). The CDR3 protein is CAWSASGLSNSPLHF. CDR3 nucleotide sequence: TGTGCCTGGAGCGCCTCAGGCCTATCTAATTCACCCCTCCACTTT.

This chain joins TRBV15 and TRBJ1-5; D ambiguous. Germline CDR1 LNHNV, CDR2 YYDKDF (reference sequence). Trimming pared 0 bases from V and 1 base from J, leaving 1 base between. The CDR3 runs to 13 residues. CDR3 nucleotide sequence: TGTGCCACCAGCAGAGAGAGCAATCAGCCCCAGCATTTT. As protein: CATSRESNQPQHF.

CDR3 bases: TGTGCCAGCAGCTTACGGGACAGGGTCCACGAGCAGTACTTC. Translation gives CASSLRDRVHEQYF. The chain links TRBV7-9 to TRBJ2-7; 9 nucleotides line up with TRBD1. V lost 2 bases to trimming and J lost 5 bases; unmatched junction nucleotides: 4. This CDR3 is 14 amino acids long. Germline V gene sequence: CDR1 SEHNR, CDR2 FQNEAQ (reference sequence).